This T cell receptor (beta chain) stems from a study of blood T cells in healthy people across ages. A note on this clonotype: A much larger clone sits a single nucleotide away, making a read error possible.

It was with a sample-barcoded 5' primer and a J-beta primer mix that a second PCR of roughly 7 to 12 cycles was run. TCRdb itself ran the 5' RACE reads through MiXCR, one entry per CDR3 protein. The repertoire holds about 1.8 million distinct CDR3 sequences, with 40% to 55% as singletons. CDR1 and CDR2 (germline): MNHNY, SVGAGI (reference sequence). This CDR3 contains 14 residues. V usage is TRBV6-6 and J usage is TRBJ2-4; TRBD1 is a possible D gene (6 bases). The DNA end is a closer match to TRBJ2-7, so the J assignment may be wrong. The source material was blood. This clonotype was obtained from a middle-aged woman in good health. DNA for the CDR3: TGTGCCAGCAGTCGGGACACAAGATCCTACGAGCAGTACTTC. It is translated as CASSRDTRSYEQYF.